This T cell receptor beta chain was sequenced during a study of cytomegalovirus exposure and HLA in healthy donors. The PCR contained 60 Vbeta and 13 Jbeta primers. Produced via immunoSEQ multiplex PCR; TCRdb's table is partial and in-frame only. The sample has tens of thousands of clones, around 73% seen once. A word on this clone: Its specificity is unknown.

Overall study results and limits: Among the CMV-associated chains, a few were confirmed in vitro as specific for CMV antigens. In a later analysis, several top co-occurrence clusters appeared linked to parvovirus B19, influenza, CMV and Epstein-Barr virus.

V lost 1 base to trimming and J lost 5 bases, with 14 bases between them. Germline V gene data show CDR1 as SGHTA and CDR2 as FQGTGA. CDR3 size: 15 residues. The clonotype comes from a man aged 50 to 60 in good health and CMV-seronegative. The sequencing input was PBMCs. The chain has TRBV7-3 and TRBJ2-5; TRBD2 might be the D (7 bases). Here the CDR3 reads CASSLSGGLGETQYF. CDR3 coding DNA: TGTGCCAGCAGCTTAAGCGGGGGCTTGGGGGAGACCCAGTACTTC. Drawing the rest from reference TRBV7-3 and TRBJ2-5, the complete variable domain is GAGVSQTPSNKVTEKGKYVELRCDPISGHTALYWYRQSLGQGPEFLIYFQGTGAADDSGLPNDRFFAVRPEGSVSTLKIQRTERGDSAVYLCASSLSGGLGETQYFGPGTRLLVL.